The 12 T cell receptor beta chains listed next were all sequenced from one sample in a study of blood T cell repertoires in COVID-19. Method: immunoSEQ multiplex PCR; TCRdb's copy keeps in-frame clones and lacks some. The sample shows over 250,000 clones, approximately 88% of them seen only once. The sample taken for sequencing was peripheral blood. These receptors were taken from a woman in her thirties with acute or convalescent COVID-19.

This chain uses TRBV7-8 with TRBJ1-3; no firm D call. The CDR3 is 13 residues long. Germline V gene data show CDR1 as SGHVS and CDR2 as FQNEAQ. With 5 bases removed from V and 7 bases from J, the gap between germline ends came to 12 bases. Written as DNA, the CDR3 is TGTGCCAGCAGCCTTACCCCCGGGAACACCATATATTTT. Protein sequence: CASSLTPGNTIYF.

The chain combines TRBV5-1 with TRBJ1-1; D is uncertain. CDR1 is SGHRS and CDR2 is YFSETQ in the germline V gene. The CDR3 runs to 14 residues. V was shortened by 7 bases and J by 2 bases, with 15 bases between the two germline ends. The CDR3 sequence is CASSLMTPNTEAFF. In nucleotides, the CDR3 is TGCGCCAGCTCCCTTATGACACCCAACACTGAAGCTTTCTTT.

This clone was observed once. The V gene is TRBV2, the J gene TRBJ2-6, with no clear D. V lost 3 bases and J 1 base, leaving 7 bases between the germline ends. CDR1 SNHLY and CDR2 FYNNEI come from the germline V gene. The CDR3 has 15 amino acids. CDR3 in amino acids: CASSDGRSGANVLTF. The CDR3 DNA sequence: TGTGCCAGCAGTGATGGTCGGTCTGGGGCCAACGTCCTGACTTTC.

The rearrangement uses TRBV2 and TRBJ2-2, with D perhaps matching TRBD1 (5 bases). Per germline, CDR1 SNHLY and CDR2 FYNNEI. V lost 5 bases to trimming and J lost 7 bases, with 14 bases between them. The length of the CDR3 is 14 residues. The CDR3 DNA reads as TGTGCCAGCAGTATACAGGTGTTGTTCGGGGAGCTGTTTTTT. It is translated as CASSIQVLFGELFF. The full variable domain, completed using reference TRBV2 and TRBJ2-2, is EPEVTQTPSHQVTQMGQEVILRCVPISNHLYFYWYRQILGQKVEFLVSFYNNEISEKSEIFDDQFSVERPDGSNFTLKIRSTKLEDSAMYFCASSIQVLFGELFFGEGSRLTVL.

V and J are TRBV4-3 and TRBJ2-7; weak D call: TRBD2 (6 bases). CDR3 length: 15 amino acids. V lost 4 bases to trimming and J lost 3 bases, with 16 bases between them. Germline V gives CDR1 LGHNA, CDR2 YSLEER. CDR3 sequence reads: CASSPALSGLYEQYF. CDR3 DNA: TGCGCCAGCAGCCCGGCCCTCTCGGGACTCTACGAGCAGTACTTC.

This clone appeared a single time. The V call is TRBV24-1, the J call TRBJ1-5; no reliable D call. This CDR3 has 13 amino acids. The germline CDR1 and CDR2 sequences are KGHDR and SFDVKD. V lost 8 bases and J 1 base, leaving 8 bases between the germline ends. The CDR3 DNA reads TGTGCCACCACGGCCGGGAGCAATCAGCCCCAGCATTTT. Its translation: CATTAGSNQPQHF.

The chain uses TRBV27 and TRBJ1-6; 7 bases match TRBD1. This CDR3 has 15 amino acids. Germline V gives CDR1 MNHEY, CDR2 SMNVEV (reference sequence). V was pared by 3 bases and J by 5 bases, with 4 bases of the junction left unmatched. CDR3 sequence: CASSFGTANNSPLHF. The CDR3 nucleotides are TGTGCCAGCAGTTTCGGGACAGCTAATAATTCACCCCTCCACTTT.

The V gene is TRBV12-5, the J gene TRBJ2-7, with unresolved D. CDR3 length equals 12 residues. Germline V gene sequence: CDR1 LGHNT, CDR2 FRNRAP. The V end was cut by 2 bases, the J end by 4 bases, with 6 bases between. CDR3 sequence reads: CASGLFIYEQYF. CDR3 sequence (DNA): TGTGCTAGTGGTTTGTTTATATACGAGCAGTACTTC.

The CDR3, as DNA: TGTGCCAGCAGCTATGGACAAAGCAATCAGCCCCAGCATTTT. This sequence encodes CASSYGQSNQPQHF. The chain carries TRBV5-6 and TRBJ1-5, with D perhaps TRBD1 (5 bases). V shed 3 bases and J shed 1 base, with 8 bases lying between them. The CDR3 sequence is 14 residues long. The germline CDR1 and CDR2 sequences are SGHDT and YYEEEE. Full variable domain (outside the CDR3, taken from reference TRBV5-6 and TRBJ1-5): DAGVTQSPTHLIKTRGQQVTLRCSPKSGHDTVSWYQQALGQGPQFIFQYYEEEERQRGNFPDRFSGHQFPNYSSELNVNALLLGDSALYLCASSYGQSNQPQHFGDGTRLSIL.

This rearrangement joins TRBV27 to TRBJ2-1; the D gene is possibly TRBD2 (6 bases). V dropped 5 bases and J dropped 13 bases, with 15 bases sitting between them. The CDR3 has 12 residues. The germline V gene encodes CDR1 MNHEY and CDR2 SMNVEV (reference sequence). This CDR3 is CASSPHGGFQFF. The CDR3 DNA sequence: TGTGCCAGCAGTCCCCATGGGGGGTTTCAGTTCTTC.

The CDR3 region has the DNA TGTGCTAGTGGTTTGGTCTCGCAGGGAGGCAGCTACACCTTC. Residues: CASGLVSQGGSYTF. The chain has TRBV12-5 and TRBJ1-2; the D gene is possibly TRBD1 (5 bases). CDR3 length: 14 amino acids. Germline V CDR1 and CDR2: LGHNT, FRNRAP. Deletions cut 0 bases from V and 9 bases from J, with 14 bases between.

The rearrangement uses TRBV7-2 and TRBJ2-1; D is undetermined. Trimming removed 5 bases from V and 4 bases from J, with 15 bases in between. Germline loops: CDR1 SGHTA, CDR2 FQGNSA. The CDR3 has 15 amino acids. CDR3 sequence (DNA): TGTGCCAGCAGCCAGGTGGTAAATACGTACAATGAGCAGTTCTTC. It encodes CASSQVVNTYNEQFF.